The entry that follows covers one TCR beta chain sequence. This entry comes from a study of CD8+CD57+ T cells in acquired aplastic anemia. The trim removed 3 bases at V and 5 bases at J, leaving 16 bases unmatched. The germline V gene has CDR1 LNHNV and CDR2 YYDKDF (reference sequence). The CDR3 sequence is 17 residues long. Profiling that covered TCR beta VDJ and CDR3 relied on genomic DNA as its template. TCRdb processed the reads anew with MiXCR; each CDR3 protein has one entry. The profile shows roughly 190,000 distinct CDR3 sequences, around 47% of them singletons. Sequencing was done on patients that had shown CD8+CD57+ cell expansion by flow cytometry.

Source material: sorted CD4+, CD8+, or CD8+CD57+ T cells (not recorded which) from PBMCs. V gene TRBV15 combines with J gene TRBJ2-7, with 7 bases lining up with TRBD1. This receptor was obtained from a human donor with aplastic anemia. The CDR3 DNA reads TGTGCCACCAGCAGTCGGTTTGGGGATAGGGGGCCCCACGAGCAGTACTTC. Its protein is CATSSRFGDRGPHEQYF.